The present T cell receptor (beta chain) was sequenced within a study of T cells in Graves' hyperthyroidism and ophthalmopathy. Study results and limitations: Expanded thyroid clonotypes (above 0.001) were mostly also found in blood.

V was trimmed by 2 bases and J by 0 bases, leaving 13 bases between them. Germline CDR1 and CDR2: KGHSH and LQKENI. The length of the CDR3 is 16 residues. From RNA transcripts, TCR beta CDR3 regions were amplified. First-round RT-PCR targeting the TCR CDR3 was performed with the HTBI primer set. TCRdb redid the calling of the multiplex PCR reads with MiXCR, one entry per CDR3 protein. The table includes 310,000 or so distinct CDR3 sequences, approximately 15% detected once. This clonotype was seen repeatedly, ten times or more. As yet, its antigen is unknown. The cohort's ophthalmopathy patients, a group with duration under 3 months, had a Clinical Activity Score of at least 3 and a NOSPECS grade of at least 4. About 10 ml fresh peripheral blood yielded the PBMCs.

The chain couples TRBV18 to TRBJ2-5; D perhaps matches TRBD1 (5 bases). The sequenced material came from blood. The clonotype was recovered from a woman aged 60-70 years with Graves' ophthalmopathy. Written as DNA, the CDR3 is TGTGCCAGCTCACCAGTACTGCTGACAGACCAAGAGACCCAGTACTTC. Encoded protein: CASSPVLLTDQETQYF.